The entry below gives a single TCR beta chain sequence along with its context. CDR3 length equals 14 residues. Germline CDR1 SGHNT, CDR2 YENEEA. V was shortened by 3 bases and J by 6 bases, with 11 bases between the two germline ends. In terms of age and location, participants ranged from roughly 18 to 100 years and lived in about two dozen US areas. Participants' own reports of clinical history determined their cohort assignment. The record originates from a study of blood T cell repertoires in COVID-19. Study-wide background: Both acute and convalescent COVID-19 samples were obtained from the United States, Italy and Spain. In each case, the material was cDNA or gDNA derived from T cells, B-cell-depleted T cells, or PBMCs.

Some clones are missing from TCRdb's copy, which holds only in-frame ones; the method was immunoSEQ multiplex PCR. The sample lists fewer than 450,000 clones; approximately 86% were seen once. V and J are TRBV11-3 and TRBJ2-2; D not certain. This TCR came from a woman between 40 and 55 years old with acute COVID-19. Sequencing was carried out using PBMCs or T cells enriched from blood (not recorded which). CDR3 protein: CASSFVSASGELFF. The CDR3 DNA is TGTGCCAGCAGCTTCGTCTCAGCGTCCGGGGAGCTGTTTTTT.